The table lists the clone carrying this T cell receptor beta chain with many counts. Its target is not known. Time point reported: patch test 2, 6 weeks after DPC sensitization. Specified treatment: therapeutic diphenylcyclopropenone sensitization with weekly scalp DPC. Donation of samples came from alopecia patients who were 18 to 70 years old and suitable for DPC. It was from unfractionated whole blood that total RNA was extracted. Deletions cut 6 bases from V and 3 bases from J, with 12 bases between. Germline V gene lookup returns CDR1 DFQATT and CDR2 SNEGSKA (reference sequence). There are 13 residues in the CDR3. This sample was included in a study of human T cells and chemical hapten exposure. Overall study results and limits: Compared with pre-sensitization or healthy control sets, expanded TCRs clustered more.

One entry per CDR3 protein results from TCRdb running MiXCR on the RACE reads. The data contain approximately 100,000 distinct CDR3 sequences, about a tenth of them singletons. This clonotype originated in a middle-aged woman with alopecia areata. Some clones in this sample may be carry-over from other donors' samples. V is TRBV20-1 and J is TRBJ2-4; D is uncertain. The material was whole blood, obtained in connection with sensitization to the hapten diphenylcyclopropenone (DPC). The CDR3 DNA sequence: TGCAGTGCCCATCCGGCAGTCAAAAACATTCAGTACTTC. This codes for CSAHPAVKNIQYF.